Shown below are 8 T cell receptor beta chains from a single sample sequenced in a study of blood T cell repertoires in COVID-19. TCRdb keeps only in-frame clones here, not all; method: immunoSEQ multiplex PCR. In the table there are about 150,000 clones, around 89% of which are singletons. Sequencing was done on a sample of peripheral blood. These receptors were taken from a man aged 55 to 70 with active or convalescent COVID-19.

A single count supports this clone. V usage is TRBV28 and J usage is TRBJ1-4, with TRBD1 matching over 9 bases. The CDR3 runs to 14 residues. Germline values: CDR1 MDHEN, CDR2 SYDVKM. Unmatched junction bases numbered 6, after V lost 6 bases and J lost 7 bases. CDR3 nucleotides: TGTGCCAGCAGGTTCGTGACAGGGGGTGAAAAACTGTTTTTT. Residues: CASRFVTGGEKLFF.

This clone showed up just once. This chain links TRBV30 with TRBJ2-2; the D gene is possibly TRBD2 (6 bases). The germline CDR1 and CDR2 sequences are GTSNPN and SVGIG (reference sequence). The CDR3 covers 13 residues. V shed 4 bases and J shed 8 bases, with 14 bases lying between them. The CDR3 spells CAWTGTSQGELFF. CDR3 in DNA: TGTGCCTGGACCGGGACTTCCCAGGGGGAGCTGTTTTTT.

The chain couples TRBV7-2 to TRBJ2-3; 8 bases are shared with TRBD2. With 8 bases clipped from V and 5 bases from J, the junction kept 9 bases outside the gene matches. This CDR3 contains 14 residues. The germline V gene has CDR1 SGHTA and CDR2 FQGNSA. The CDR3 DNA is TGTGCCAGCTCGGCCGGGGGGGCGGAAGATACGCAGTATTTT. This translates into CASSAGGAEDTQYF.

The rearrangement joins TRBV19 to TRBJ2-5; TRBD2 agrees at 12 bases. CDR3 length equals 14 residues. The J segment lost 4 bases and the V segment lost 5 bases, leaving 2 bases of the junction unmatched. Per the germline V gene, CDR1 is LNHDA and CDR2 is SQIVND (reference sequence). The CDR3 DNA reads TGTGCCAGTAGTCTGACTAGCGGGGGAGAGACCCAGTACTTC. Its translation: CASSLTSGGETQYF.

The gene calls are TRBV2 and TRBJ2-5; no reliable D call. Deletions cut 7 bases from V and 4 bases from J, with 16 bases between. Per the germline V gene, CDR1 is SNHLY and CDR2 is FYNNEI. This CDR3 is built from 14 residues. The CDR3 protein is CASKKDHRVETQYF. DNA for the CDR3: TGTGCCAGCAAGAAAGACCACCGGGTAGAGACCCAGTACTTC.

This clone was found once. Written as DNA, the CDR3 is TGCAGTGCTAGTCCCGGGACTAGAAGAGGGGAGACCCAGTACTTC. It codes for CSASPGTRRGETQYF. The V gene is TRBV20-1, the J gene TRBJ2-5; 8 bases map to TRBD2. CDR1 and CDR2 (germline): DFQATT, SNEGSKA (reference sequence). The CDR3 covers 15 residues. V shed 3 bases and J 5 bases; nucleotides not matched to a gene: 11.

The rearrangement links TRBV4-3 to TRBJ2-3; tentatively, D is TRBD1 (8 bases). The germline V and J ends were trimmed by 6 bases and 3 bases, with 16 bases remaining between them. From germline, CDR1 is LGHNA and CDR2 YSLEER. The CDR3 is 15 amino acids. The CDR3 DNA follows: TGCGCCAGCAGTCGGACAGGGCGGGGGACAGATACGCAGTATTTT. Protein: CASSRTGRGTDTQYF.

The chain uses TRBV12-3 or TRBV12-4 and TRBJ1-5, with D unresolved. The germline V and J ends were trimmed by 0 bases and 6 bases, with 6 bases remaining between them. The CDR3 extends over 13 amino acids. The CDR3 DNA reads as TGTGCCAGCAGTTTAGCGCGGAGTCAGCCCCAGCATTTT. Protein product: CASSLARSQPQHF.